This T cell receptor beta chain was recovered during a study of cytomegalovirus exposure and HLA in healthy donors. Study-wide points: Productive status was seen about 90% or about 30% of the time for most TCR beta V segments in an earlier analysis.

Germline V gene sequence: CDR1 MNHEY, CDR2 SMNVEV (reference sequence). The trim removed 6 bases at V and 4 bases at J, leaving 14 bases unmatched. There are 18 residues in the CDR3. The PCR made use of 60 Vbeta and 13 Jbeta primers. Generated by immunoSEQ multiplex PCR, the TCRdb table keeps only in-frame clones and is missing some. This repertoire includes around 75,000 clones. Concerning this clone itself: Its antigen is unidentified.

The sequence derives from a woman aged 60 to 75 in good health and CMV-seronegative. J is TRBJ2-7 and V is TRBV27; 14 bases are a match to TRBD2. Sequencing input: PBMCs. The CDR3 nucleotides read TGTGCCAGCAGCACTTTAGGGACTAGCGGGAGAGTTAGATACGAGCAGTACTTC. This codes for CASSTLGTSGRVRYEQYF.